This T cell receptor (beta chain) appears in the sequencing data of a study of CD8 T cells in ankylosing spondylitis. Study results and caveats: CD8+ disease-linked clones were present at relatively low frequencies in blood. Reported data indicate significant enrichment of disease-linked clones within matched ankylosing spondylitis synovial fluid.

TCRdb analysed the 5' RACE reads with MiXCR anew, one entry per CDR3 protein. The sample has about 240,000 distinct CDR3 sequences, 8% to 9.5% seen once; the top ten hold 6.5% to 7%. CDR3 size: 16 residues. Germline CDR1 and CDR2: DFQATT and SNEGSKA (reference sequence). Trimming took off 1 base at V and 7 bases at J, with 20 bases between the two ends. This clonotype was seen many times. What it binds is unknown. The sequencing input was blood, either unsorted or a sorted T cell fraction (not recorded which). The TCR sequence derives from a male donor with ankylosing spondylitis or in good health (not recorded which). V is TRBV20-1 and J is TRBJ2-1; TRBD1 is a possible D gene (5 bases). In DNA, the CDR3 is TGCAGTGCTAGAGGCATTAAGGGGTGGGCCAGGAATGAGCAGTTCTTC. Its protein product is CSARGIKGWARNEQFF.